This TCR beta chain originates from a study of control samples from healthy donors and cancer patients. V was pared by 1 base and J by 9 bases, with 16 bases between. CDR1 is LGHNA, CDR2 YNFKEQ, per germline. The CDR3 sequence is 16 residues long. Data came from immunoSEQ multiplex PCR; TCRdb stores just in-frame clones and leaves some out. The data hold under 130,000 clones, with about 89% observed a single time. Sequencing input: PBMCs. V is TRBV4-2 and J is TRBJ1-6, with D perhaps matching TRBD1 (6 bases). This TCR came from a man between 60 and 70 years old with lung cancer. The CDR3 region has the DNA TGTGCCAGCAGCCAAGCCGGGGGCATGGGGATTTCACCCCTCCACTTT. Its translation is CASSQAGGMGISPLHF.